The sequence of this TCR beta chain was determined in a study of beta chain bispecific antibodies for T cell cancers (dated by TCRdb to 2020 to 2022). Study-level background: T cells from healthy donors were cocultured with T cell leukemia lines in the presence of bispecific antibodies, after which the depletion of each TRBV family was measured by TRBV sequencing of the surviving cells. Surface TRBV12 (TRBV12-3) was expressed on Jurkat cells, and surface TRBV5-5 was expressed on HPB-ALL cells. The full study reports these points: Every sequenced sample was a mix of normal T cells and leukemia cell line cells, and most of the targeted TRBV signal originated from the leukemia cells instead of the normal T cells. Cross-reactivity of the anti-TRBV5-5 antibody with TRBV5-6 was attributed to high sequence similarity between the two genes.

Trimmed from V: 4 bases; trimmed from J: 4 bases; junction bases lacking a gene match: 9. CDR1 and CDR2 are drawn from the germline V gene: SGHAT, FQNNGV. Inclusive of the bounding cysteine and phenylalanine, the CDR3 is 15 residues long. Kept here is only the CDR3 DNA, which spans 45 bases and is read in frame from base 1. Libraries incorporated unique molecular identifier barcodes, which were used to quantify clonotypes. Qiagen AllPrep DNA/RNA Micro kits were used to isolate total RNA, and an Agilent TapeStation was used to check RNA quality. TCR beta libraries were built by 5' RACE: cDNA synthesis followed by two PCR steps using TCR beta constant-region gene-specific primers. An Illumina MiSeq platform was used to sequence the TCR beta libraries. As for the original processing: MIGEC, MiXCR and VDJtools were used to process the reads. To get a clonotype's frequency, the unique molecular identifiers belonging to that clonotype were divided by all unique molecular identifiers in the sample. Any TRBV gene that IMGT lists as a pseudogene or open reading frame, and is therefore nonfunctional, such as TRBV1, TRBV12-1 and TRBV21, was left out. Using fastp trimming at Q25 and MiXCR clonotype assembly, TCRdb reanalyzed the public sequencing data and kept in-frame beta chains. Rows are combined by CDR3 protein, so each entry shows the most common genes and DNA. TCRdb, rather than the study authors, made the V and J calls. The sample table holds about 20,000 distinct CDR3 sequences, of which over 2% were seen once. The ten most abundant clones make up more than 30% of the sample.

This clonotype was observed at least ten times. No cognate antigen has been identified for it. No much larger clone is present one base from it, and per-base qualities are unavailable. T cells were expanded from blood mononuclear cells for two to three days using either anti-CD3 antibody OKT3 or CD3/CD28 Dynabeads. The culture conditions for expanded T cells were RPMI 1640 plus 10% fetal bovine serum, recombinant human IL-2 (about 100 IU/ml) and IL-7 (about 5.2 ng/ml). Each coculture contained about 5 x 10^4 normal T cells, about 5 x 10^4 target cells and bispecific antibody in about 98 ul and was incubated for around 18 hours at 37 degrees C. Each bispecific antibody was composed of two single-chain variable fragments, which were expressed in a single-chain diabody format with a His tag. Healthy human donors supplied the effector T cells, with peripheral blood mononuclear cells isolated from leukapheresis samples using Ficoll density gradient centrifugation.

The receptor was derived from a human donor in good health. Some clones in this sample may be carry-over from other donors' samples. The receptor chain draws on TRBV11-2 and TRBJ2-5, with 7 bases matching TRBD1. Material for sequencing was healthy donor T cells cultured with leukemia cells. The DNA reads as follows: TGTGCCAGCAGCTCGATCAGGGGGAGAGGAGAGACCCAGTACTTC. It codes for CASSSIRGRGETQYF.